The rows below give T cell receptor beta chains drawn from one sample of a study of shared clonotypes between healthy human individuals. Some clones are missing from TCRdb's copy, which holds only in-frame ones; the method was immunoSEQ multiplex PCR. The data contain 2.3 million or so clones, more than 80% of them singletons. The sample consisted of naive CD4+ T cells from PBMCs. The receptors were sampled from a man younger than 35 in good health. Some clones in this sample may be carry-over from other donors' samples. The CDR3 runs from the conserved cysteine through the conserved F or W. The D gene is left open where the match is weak. The size field is filled for only some rows; it gives once, few, many or a size class.

D gene: TRBD1; J gene: TRBJ1-1; clone size: once; V gene: TRBV30; CDR3 protein: CAWSRGQGASEAFF; CDR3 DNA: TGTGCCTGGAGTCGGGGACAGGGGGCTTCTGAAGCTTTCTTT
D gene: TRBD1; J gene: TRBJ1-5; clone size: NA; V gene: TRBV28; CDR3 protein: CASSLWAGGRQPQHF; CDR3 DNA: TGTGCCAGCAGTTTATGGGCAGGGGGGCGTCAGCCCCAGCATTTT
D gene: NA; J gene: TRBJ1-1; clone size: NA; V gene: TRBV6-1; CDR3 protein: CASSGTRGVVTEAFF; CDR3 DNA: TGTGCCAGCAGTGGAACAAGGGGGGTGGTCACTGAAGCTTTCTTT
D gene: TRBD1; J gene: TRBJ2-7; clone size: NA; V gene: TRBV6-5; CDR3 protein: CASSTRDRAYEQYF; CDR3 DNA: TGTGCCAGCAGTACCCGGGACAGGGCCTACGAGCAGTACTTC
D gene: NA; J gene: TRBJ2-3; clone size: NA; V gene: TRBV6-4; CDR3 protein: CASSVRDSTDTQYF; CDR3 DNA: TGTGCCAGCAGTGTTCGAGACTCTACAGATACGCAGTATTTT
D gene: TRBD1; J gene: TRBJ2-7; clone size: NA; V gene: TRBV7-8; CDR3 protein: CASSQDRVYEQYF; CDR3 DNA: TGTGCCAGCAGCCAGGACAGGGTCTACGAGCAGTACTTC
D gene: NA; J gene: TRBJ2-5; clone size: NA; V gene: TRBV20-1; CDR3 protein: CSADQETQYF; CDR3 DNA: TGCAGTGCAGACCAAGAGACCCAGTACTTC
D gene: NA; J gene: TRBJ2-2; clone size: NA; V gene: TRBV6-5; CDR3 protein: CASRVRESGELFF; CDR3 DNA: TGTGCCAGCAGGGTACGGGAGTCCGGGGAGCTGTTTTTT
D gene: NA; J gene: TRBJ1-4; clone size: NA; V gene: TRBV5-1; CDR3 protein: CASSLGAGRVNEKLFF; CDR3 DNA: TGCGCCAGCAGCCTCGGAGCGGGACGGGTTAATGAAAAACTGTTTTTT
D gene: TRBD1; J gene: TRBJ2-2; clone size: NA; V gene: TRBV11-2; CDR3 protein: CASRRPGQKNTGELFF; CDR3 DNA: TGTGCCAGCAGGCGGCCGGGACAGAAGAACACCGGGGAGCTGTTTTTT
D gene: TRBD1; J gene: TRBJ1-1; clone size: NA; V gene: TRBV18; CDR3 protein: CASGRTGAGTEAFF; CDR3 DNA: TGTGCCAGCGGCCGGACAGGGGCCGGCACTGAAGCTTTCTTT
D gene: NA; J gene: TRBJ2-1; clone size: once; V gene: TRBV9; CDR3 protein: CASSGGHLGYNEQFF; CDR3 DNA: TGTGCCAGCAGCGGTGGGCACTTAGGATACAATGAGCAGTTCTTC
D gene: TRBD1; J gene: TRBJ1-1; clone size: NA; V gene: TRBV7-9; CDR3 protein: CASSLNRGNTEAFF; CDR3 DNA: TGTGCCAGCAGCTTGAACAGGGGGAACACTGAAGCTTTCTTT
D gene: TRBD2; J gene: TRBJ2-1; clone size: NA; V gene: TRBV7-3; CDR3 protein: CASSLIGTTYNEQFF; CDR3 DNA: TGTGCCAGCAGCTTAATCGGGACTACCTACAATGAGCAGTTCTTC
D gene: NA; J gene: TRBJ2-7; clone size: NA; V gene: TRBV11-3; CDR3 protein: CASSLGLGGSSYEQYF; CDR3 DNA: TGTGCCAGCAGCTTAGGACTAGGGGGCAGCTCCTACGAGCAGTACTTC
D gene: TRBD2; J gene: TRBJ2-7; clone size: NA; V gene: TRBV6-5; CDR3 protein: CASSRGGSMVYEQYF; CDR3 DNA: TGTGCCAGCAGTCGGGGGGGCTCGATGGTTTACGAGCAGTACTTC
D gene: TRBD1; J gene: TRBJ1-4; clone size: NA; V gene: TRBV11-2; CDR3 protein: CASSPRPGQGQEKLFF; CDR3 DNA: TGTGCCAGCAGCCCACGCCCGGGACAGGGTCAGGAAAAACTGTTTTTT
D gene: TRBD2; J gene: TRBJ2-1; clone size: NA; V gene: TRBV4-2; CDR3 protein: CASSQRTSGRYNEQFF; CDR3 DNA: TGTGCCAGCAGCCAGAGGACTAGCGGGAGATACAATGAGCAGTTCTTC
D gene: NA; J gene: TRBJ2-7; clone size: NA; V gene: TRBV5-1; CDR3 protein: CASSVGTASGNRREQYF; CDR3 DNA: TGCGCCAGCAGCGTGGGGACTGCTTCGGGAAACCGAAGGGAGCAGTACTTC
D gene: TRBD1; J gene: TRBJ2-1; clone size: NA; V gene: TRBV9; CDR3 protein: CASSAQTGTAQSKQFF; CDR3 DNA: TGTGCCAGCAGCGCCCAAACCGGGACAGCACAATCTAAGCAGTTCTTC
D gene: TRBD1; J gene: TRBJ2-7; clone size: NA; V gene: TRBV28; CDR3 protein: CASSSRTGGYEQYF; CDR3 DNA: TGTGCCAGCAGTTCCCGGACAGGGGGCTACGAGCAGTACTTC
D gene: NA; J gene: TRBJ1-3; clone size: NA; V gene: TRBV5-5; CDR3 protein: CALLSGAENTIYF; CDR3 DNA: TGTGCCCTCTTGTCAGGGGCTGAAAACACCATATATTTT
D gene: NA; J gene: TRBJ2-6; clone size: NA; V gene: TRBV27; CDR3 protein: CASTGMSGANVLTF; CDR3 DNA: TGTGCCAGCACTGGGATGTCTGGGGCCAACGTCCTGACTTTC
D gene: NA; J gene: TRBJ2-1; clone size: NA; V gene: TRBV11-3; CDR3 protein: CASSFGGAQVEQFF; CDR3 DNA: TGTGCCAGCAGCTTCGGAGGGGCGCAGGTAGAGCAGTTCTTC
D gene: NA; J gene: TRBJ1-2; clone size: NA; V gene: TRBV30; CDR3 protein: CAWTQAFNYGYTF; CDR3 DNA: TGTGCCTGGACTCAAGCTTTTAACTATGGCTACACCTTC
D gene: NA; J gene: TRBJ2-7; clone size: NA; V gene: TRBV11-2; CDR3 protein: CASSTGGGYEQYF; CDR3 DNA: TGTGCCAGCAGCACCGGAGGGGGTTACGAGCAGTACTTC
D gene: TRBD2; J gene: TRBJ2-1; clone size: NA; V gene: TRBV6-1; CDR3 protein: CASRSGSSYNEQFF; CDR3 DNA: TGTGCCAGCAGAAGCGGGAGCTCCTACAATGAGCAGTTCTTC
D gene: TRBD1; J gene: TRBJ2-7; clone size: once; V gene: TRBV2; CDR3 protein: CASSMGQLPTYEQYF; CDR3 DNA: TGTGCCAGCAGTATGGGACAGTTACCAACCTACGAGCAGTACTTC
D gene: NA; J gene: TRBJ1-3; clone size: NA; V gene: TRBV7-8; CDR3 protein: CASSLGVGGNTIYF; CDR3 DNA: TGTGCCAGCAGCTTAGGCGTGGGTGGAAACACCATATATTTT
D gene: TRBD2; J gene: TRBJ2-3; clone size: NA; V gene: TRBV7-9; CDR3 protein: CASSLGASGKTDTQYF; CDR3 DNA: TGTGCCAGCAGCTTAGGGGCTAGCGGAAAAACAGATACGCAGTATTTT
D gene: TRBD2; J gene: TRBJ2-7; clone size: NA; V gene: TRBV30; CDR3 protein: CAWSLGQPGLAGQGQYF; CDR3 DNA: TGTGCCTGGAGTTTAGGACAGCCGGGACTAGCGGGACAGGGGCAGTACTTC
D gene: NA; J gene: TRBJ2-1; clone size: NA; V gene: TRBV2; CDR3 protein: CASSEAAGRGNEQFF; CDR3 DNA: TGTGCCAGCAGTGAGGCGGCGGGACGGGGCAATGAGCAGTTCTTC
D gene: NA; J gene: TRBJ2-7; clone size: NA; V gene: TRBV6-6; CDR3 protein: CASSRPDQYEQYF; CDR3 DNA: TGTGCCAGCAGCCGACCCGACCAGTACGAGCAGTACTTC
D gene: NA; J gene: TRBJ2-3; clone size: NA; V gene: TRBV7-9; CDR3 protein: CASSFSTDTQYF; CDR3 DNA: TGTGCCAGCAGTTTCAGCACAGATACGCAGTATTTT
D gene: NA; J gene: TRBJ1-1; clone size: NA; V gene: TRBV7-3; CDR3 protein: CASSSFMNTEAFF; CDR3 DNA: TGTGCCAGCAGCTCTTTTATGAACACTGAAGCTTTCTTT
D gene: TRBD1; J gene: TRBJ2-7; clone size: NA; V gene: TRBV5-1; CDR3 protein: CASSPGQGDEQYF; CDR3 DNA: TGCGCCAGCAGCCCGGGACAGGGGGACGAGCAGTACTTC
D gene: TRBD2; J gene: TRBJ2-3; clone size: NA; V gene: TRBV29-1; CDR3 protein: CSVTSGSTDTQYF; CDR3 DNA: TGCAGCGTAACTAGCGGGAGCACAGATACGCAGTATTTT
D gene: TRBD1; J gene: TRBJ2-3; clone size: NA; V gene: TRBV5-1; CDR3 protein: CASGRDRNTDTQYF; CDR3 DNA: TGCGCCAGCGGCCGGGACAGAAACACAGATACGCAGTATTTT
D gene: NA; J gene: TRBJ2-5; clone size: NA; V gene: TRBV19; CDR3 protein: CASSALAINQETQYF; CDR3 DNA: TGTGCCAGTAGTGCACTAGCTATAAACCAAGAGACCCAGTACTTC